The 10 T cell receptor beta chains below come from one sample, sequenced in a study of control samples from healthy donors and cancer patients. TCRdb's table, derived via immunoSEQ multiplex PCR, lists solely in-frame clones and lacks some. The repertoire has about 59,000 clones, 80% to 95% of them found once; the top ten carry about 1.7%. The sequenced sample was PBMCs. All receptors derive from a man aged 35 to 55 with colorectal cancer.

This clone was picked up one time. The DNA of the CDR3 is TGTGCCAGCAGCATTAGCCGGGCCTATACGCAGTATTTT. This codes for CASSISRAYTQYF. The chain has TRBV11-2 and TRBJ2-3; D not certain. Germline V gives CDR1 SGHAT, CDR2 FQNNGV. V lost 5 bases and J 7 bases, leaving 13 bases between the germline ends. The CDR3 length is 13 residues.

The CDR3 nucleotides are TGTGCCAGCAGTGCACTAGCGGGGGGGAGGAATGAGCAGTTCTTC. Translating it yields CASSALAGGRNEQFF. The chain uses TRBV6-4 and TRBJ2-1; 13 nucleotides line up with TRBD2. The CDR3 spans 15 residues. The germline CDR1 and CDR2 sequences are MRHNA and SNTAGT. J lost 7 bases, V lost 4 bases, and 4 bases had no gene match.

This clone was detected only once. The gene calls are TRBV2 and TRBJ1-4; the match to TRBD1 covers 10 bases. V lost 8 bases, J lost 7 bases, and 7 bases stayed unmatched. CDR3 length: 14 residues. CDR1 is SNHLY, CDR2 FYNNEI, per germline. The CDR3 protein is CASGGQGRAEKLFF. DNA of the CDR3: TGTGCCAGCGGGGGACAGGGGAGGGCTGAAAAACTGTTTTTT.

The gene calls are TRBV19 and TRBJ1-1; 8 nucleotides match TRBD1. Trimming cost V 0 bases and J 1 base; bases outside gene matches: 7. CDR3 length equals 17 residues. Germline loops: CDR1 LNHDA, CDR2 SQIVND (reference sequence). This chain's CDR3 is CASSIDRTGTGNTEAFF. The CDR3 DNA reads as TGTGCCAGTAGTATAGATCGGACCGGGACAGGGAACACTGAAGCTTTCTTT.

V and J are TRBV11-2 and TRBJ2-2; 14 nucleotides agree with TRBD2. V shed 4 bases, J shed 5 bases, and the junction held 3 bases outside the gene matches. Germline V CDR1 and CDR2: SGHAT, FQNNGV. The CDR3 has 16 residues. CDR3 in DNA: TGTGCCAGCAGCTCCGGGACTAGCGGGGGAACCGGGGAGCTGTTTTTT. This gives the protein CASSSGTSGGTGELFF.

V is TRBV27 and J is TRBJ1-2; D unclear. CDR3 size: 12 residues. Between the trimmed V and J ends, which lost 8 bases and 8 bases, there was a span of 15 bases. Germline V lookup: CDR1 MNHEY, CDR2 SMNVEV (reference sequence). The CDR3 spells CASSLLLEGYTF. The CDR3 bases are TGTGCCAGCTCCCTTCTCCTGGAGGGCTACACCTTC.

The chain recombines TRBV6-6 with TRBJ2-3; TRBD2 aligns across 10 bases. The CDR3 length is 13 residues. Trimming cost V 8 bases and J 4 bases; bases outside gene matches: 3. Germline CDR1 is MNHNY and CDR2 is SVGAGI (reference sequence). The CDR3 protein is CASLAGDADTQYF. DNA of the CDR3: TGTGCCAGCCTAGCGGGGGACGCAGATACGCAGTATTTT.

This rearrangement joins TRBV27 to TRBJ2-2; the match to TRBD2 covers 8 bases. The V gene end was trimmed by 5 bases and the J gene end by 0 bases; junction bases not matched to a gene: 5. In germline, CDR1 is MNHEY, CDR2 SMNVEV (reference sequence). There are 16 residues in the CDR3. The CDR3 DNA is TGTGCCAGCAGTAAGCAGCGGGGGTCGAACACCGGGGAGCTGTTTTTT. It codes for CASSKQRGSNTGELFF.

The rearrangement joins TRBV27 to TRBJ2-7, with D unresolved. This CDR3 is built from 13 residues. Between the trimmed V and J ends, which lost 6 bases and 3 bases, there was a span of 12 bases. Germline loops: CDR1 MNHEY, CDR2 SMNVEV (reference sequence). The CDR3 coding sequence is TGTGCCAGCAGAACTTCTCCGGGCTACGAGCAGTACTTC. Its translation: CASRTSPGYEQYF.

This clone was observed a handful of times. The same CDR3 also results from other DNA sequences found in this sample. The V call is TRBV3-1 (or the pseudogene TRBV3-2), the J call TRBJ1-2; D gene unclear. This CDR3 contains 12 residues. CDR1 and CDR2 (germline): LGHDT, YNNKEL (reference sequence). The V gene lost 2 bases and the J gene lost 3 bases, with 4 bases spanning the gap. In DNA, the CDR3 is TGTGCCAGCAGCCAAACAGACTATGGCTACACCTTC. It codes for CASSQTDYGYTF.